These 23 T cell receptor beta chains were sequenced from one sample in a study of shared clonotypes between healthy human individuals. Naive CD8 isolation took CD45RO-negative cells positively selected for CCR7 and excluded terminally differentiated effector memory CD45RA+ cells. TCRdb keeps only in-frame clones here, not all; method: immunoSEQ multiplex PCR. The sample contains approximately 2,200,000 clones, roughly 91% of which appear only once. The sequencing sample was made of naive CD8+ T cells from PBMCs. The receptor source for this set is a man younger than 35 in good health. Some clones in this sample may be carry-over from other donors' samples.

The J gene is TRBJ1-2, the V gene TRBV5-1, with 7 nucleotides matching TRBD1. The V and J ends lost 0 bases and 4 bases, in that order; junction bases with no gene match: 3. This CDR3 has 14 amino acids. Germline V gene sequence: CDR1 SGHRS, CDR2 YFSETQ. CDR3 sequence reads: CASSLEGQSYGYTF. CDR3 nucleotides: TGCGCCAGCAGCTTGGAGGGACAGAGCTATGGCTACACCTTC.

The chain is built from TRBV27 and TRBJ2-7; the match to TRBD1 covers 8 bases. Germline CDR1 reads MNHEY; CDR2 reads SMNVEV (reference sequence). CDR3 length: 18 amino acids. J gave up 3 bases and V 1 base, and 14 bases lay outside the gene matches. As DNA, the CDR3 is TGTGCCAGCAGTTTATTACACTTAGGGACAGGCGGAAACTACGAGCAGTACTTC. Translating gives CASSLLHLGTGGNYEQYF.

The chain uses TRBV7-9 and TRBJ2-3; the D is unclear. The length of the CDR3 is 16 residues. Trimming took off 2 bases at V and 2 bases at J, with 14 bases between the two ends. CDR1 and CDR2 from the germline V gene are SEHNR and FQNEAQ (reference sequence). The CDR3 region is CASSLLRVPLTDTQYF. CDR3 sequence (DNA): TGTGCCAGCAGCTTACTTCGCGTCCCCCTCACAGATACGCAGTATTTT.

Written as DNA, the CDR3 is TGTGCCAGCAGCTTAGCCTCAAGACTAGGCCCCTACGAGCAGTACTTC. The encoded protein is CASSLASRLGPYEQYF. The chain joins TRBV7-2 to TRBJ2-5; maybe TRBD2 (6 bases). TRBJ2-7 explains the end of the DNA better; the J call may be wrong. The V gene's germline CDR1 is SGHTA and CDR2 FQGNSA. CDR3 size: 16 residues.

V gene TRBV29-1 combines with J gene TRBJ2-3; D possibly corresponds to TRBD2 (6 bases). CDR1 SQVTM and CDR2 ANQGSEA come from the germline V gene. The CDR3 runs to 15 residues. The V and J ends lost 3 bases and 0 bases respectively, with 13 bases between them. The CDR3 bases are TGCAGCGTTGACGAAACCGGGACTAGCACAGATACGCAGTATTTT. It is translated as CSVDETGTSTDTQYF.

The gene calls are TRBV9 and TRBJ2-2; 7 bases map to TRBD2. The length of the CDR3 is 11 residues. V was clipped by 7 bases and J by 6 bases; unmatched bases: 0. Germline-derived CDR1 and CDR2 are SGDLS and YYNGEE. The CDR3 protein is CASGRAGELFF. The DNA for the CDR3 is TGTGCCAGCGGGAGGGCCGGGGAGCTGTTTTTT.

The chain joins TRBV6-1 to TRBJ2-5; possibly TRBD2 for D (6 bases). The V gene lost 1 base and the J gene lost 5 bases, with 11 bases spanning the gap. CDR3 size: 14 residues. Germline V gene lookup returns CDR1 MNHNS and CDR2 SASEGT. The CDR3 is CASSEVGGEETQYF. CDR3 DNA: TGTGCCAGCAGTGAAGTCGGGGGAGAGGAGACCCAGTACTTC.

The chain carries TRBV11-1 and TRBJ2-7; 8 bases are a match to TRBD1. With 2 bases clipped from V and 2 bases from J, the junction kept 5 bases outside the gene matches. In germline, CDR1 is SGHAT, CDR2 FQDESV (reference sequence). The CDR3 totals 15 residues. Here the CDR3 DNA reads TGTGCCAGCAGCTTAACCGGGACAGGTCCCTACGAGCAGTACTTC. Translated, it gives CASSLTGTGPYEQYF.

The chain couples TRBV28 to TRBJ2-1, with D perhaps given as TRBD1 or TRBD2 (5 bases each). Germline CDR1 is MDHEN and CDR2 is SYDVKM. CDR3 length: 11 residues. DNA of the CDR3: TGTGTCTCCGGGACCAACAATGAGCAGTTCTTC. Protein sequence: CVSGTNNEQFF.

The chain joins TRBV7-8 to TRBJ2-3; D remains ambiguous. The CDR3 is made up of 15 amino acids. The germline CDR1 and CDR2 sequences are SGHVS and FQNEAQ. V shed 5 bases and J shed 0 bases, with 12 bases lying between them. The DNA of the CDR3 is TGTGCCAGCAGCCCAGGCAGCTCTAGCACAGATACGCAGTATTTT. Its protein is CASSPGSSSTDTQYF.

V usage is TRBV7-9 and J usage is TRBJ1-5; the D is unclear. CDR3 length: 14 residues. Looked up from germline, CDR1 is SEHNR and CDR2 is FQNEAQ (reference sequence). V was cut by 5 bases and J by 2 bases, with 10 bases left in between. The CDR3 bases are TGTGCCAGCAGCGACGGACGGGGCAATCAGCCCCAGCATTTT. This translates into CASSDGRGNQPQHF.

The chain couples TRBV6-5 to TRBJ2-1, with 9 bases that match TRBD2. Germline CDR1 and CDR2: MNHEY and SVGAGI. CDR3 length: 15 residues. V lost 0 bases to trimming and J lost 10 bases; unmatched junction nucleotides: 7. The CDR3 reads CASSYSRIAGVEQFF. CDR3 coding DNA: TGTGCCAGCAGTTACTCGAGAATAGCGGGAGTGGAGCAGTTCTTC.

This rearrangement joins TRBV11-2 to TRBJ1-2; D might be TRBD1 (5 bases). V gave up 2 bases and J gave up 2 bases, with 15 bases separating them. The germline CDR1 and CDR2 sequences are SGHAT and FQNNGV. The CDR3 consists of 16 residues. This CDR3 reads CASSLSAAGKNYGYTF. CDR3 in DNA: TGTGCCAGCAGCTTATCTGCGGCAGGGAAGAACTATGGCTACACCTTC.

V and J are TRBV9 and TRBJ2-1; a weak D match, TRBD2 (5 bases). Trimming left V 0 bases short and J 5 bases short, with 12 bases between. Germline V gene lookup returns CDR1 SGDLS and CDR2 YYNGEE. This CDR3 has 15 residues. The CDR3 region is CASSVVVGSHNEQFF. CDR3 DNA: TGTGCCAGCAGCGTAGTAGTAGGGAGCCACAATGAGCAGTTCTTC.

This chain links TRBV4-3 with TRBJ2-1, with D hard to call. The V and J ends lost 1 base and 3 bases respectively, with 4 bases between them. Per the germline V gene, CDR1 is LGHNA and CDR2 is YSLEER. The CDR3 extends over 13 amino acids. The CDR3 nucleotides are TGCGCCAGCAGCCAAGTAATCTACAATGAGCAGTTCTTC. This encodes CASSQVIYNEQFF.

The rearrangement uses TRBV28 and TRBJ2-3; D may be TRBD1 (6 bases). V lost 2 bases and J 3 bases, leaving 15 bases between the germline ends. Germline values: CDR1 MDHEN, CDR2 SYDVKM. This CDR3 comprises 16 residues. CDR3 DNA: TGTGCCAGCAGTTTACAGTTGGCAGGGACAACAGATACGCAGTATTTT. Translating it yields CASSLQLAGTTDTQYF.

The CDR3 DNA is TGTGCCAGCAGTTTCCGACTCCCGGGCACAGATACGCAGTATTTT. Residues: CASSFRLPGTDTQYF. The V call is TRBV7-2, the J call TRBJ2-3; no clear D. V gave up 6 bases and J gave up 1 base, with 14 bases separating them. Germline V CDR1 and CDR2: SGHTA, FQGNSA. CDR3 length: 15 amino acids.

The CDR3 protein is CASSVTRGGDNEQFF. In nucleotides, the CDR3 is TGTGCCAGCAGCGTCACCAGGGGAGGGGACAATGAGCAGTTCTTC. The chain links TRBV11-2 to TRBJ2-1; TRBD2 is a possible D gene (7 bases). Germline assignment: CDR1 SGHAT and CDR2 FQNNGV. This CDR3 contains 15 residues. Deletions cut 5 bases from V and 5 bases from J, with 16 bases between.

V usage is TRBV28 and J usage is TRBJ1-3; a weak D match, TRBD1 (5 bases). The CDR3 totals 11 residues. The germline V and J ends were trimmed by 10 bases and 3 bases, with 7 bases remaining between them. Germline values: CDR1 MDHEN, CDR2 SYDVKM. CDR3 sequence: CATRDGNTIYF. The CDR3 DNA is TGTGCCACCAGGGATGGAAACACCATATATTTT.

The chain employs TRBV6-1 and TRBJ1-2, with no clear D. Germline CDR1 reads MNHNS; CDR2 reads SASEGT. The CDR3 sequence is 15 residues long. Trimming took off 6 bases at V and 3 bases at J, with 17 bases between the two ends. The CDR3 spells CASRPIDDSYYGYTF. DNA of the CDR3: TGTGCCAGCAGGCCCATAGACGATTCTTACTATGGCTACACCTTC.

The gene calls are TRBV4-2 and TRBJ2-3; D gene unclear. The CDR3 is 15 amino acids. The V end was cut by 0 bases, the J end by 2 bases, with 9 bases between. CDR1 is LGHNA and CDR2 is YNFKEQ in the germline V gene. Written as DNA, the CDR3 is TGTGCCAGCAGCCAAGAGGTCCCTCACACAGATACGCAGTATTTT. Protein: CASSQEVPHTDTQYF.

As DNA, the CDR3 is TGTGCCAGCAGCGTCGGGGATATGTGGGGGTTAGCTAACTATGGCTACACCTTC. Protein sequence: CASSVGDMWGLANYGYTF. V usage is TRBV9 and J usage is TRBJ1-2, with D maybe TRBD1 (5 bases). Germline V gene lookup returns CDR1 SGDLS and CDR2 YYNGEE. V gave up 2 bases and J gave up 0 bases, with 20 bases separating them. CDR3 length equals 18 residues.

The rearrangement links TRBV15 to TRBJ2-1, with TRBD2 matching 7 bases. The CDR3 is 20 residues long. The junction had 14 bases not matched to a gene; V was cut back by 0 bases and J by 0 bases. Looked up from germline, CDR1 is LNHNV and CDR2 is YYDKDF (reference sequence). The CDR3, as DNA: TGTGCCACCAGCAGAGATCGGTTTTGGCTCGGCGGGAGCTCCTACAATGAGCAGTTCTTC. It yields the protein CATSRDRFWLGGSSYNEQFF.